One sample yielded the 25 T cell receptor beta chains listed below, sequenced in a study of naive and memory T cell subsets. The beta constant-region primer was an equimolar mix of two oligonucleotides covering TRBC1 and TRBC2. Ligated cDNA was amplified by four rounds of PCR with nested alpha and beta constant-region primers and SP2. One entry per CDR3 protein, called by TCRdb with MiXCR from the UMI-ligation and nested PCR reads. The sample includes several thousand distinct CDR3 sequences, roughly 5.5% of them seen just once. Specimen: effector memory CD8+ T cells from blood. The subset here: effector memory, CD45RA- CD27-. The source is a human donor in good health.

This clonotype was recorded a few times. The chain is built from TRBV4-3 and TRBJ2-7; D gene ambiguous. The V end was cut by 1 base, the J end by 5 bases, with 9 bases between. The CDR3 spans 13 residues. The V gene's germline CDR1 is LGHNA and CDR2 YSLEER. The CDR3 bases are TGCGCCAGCAGCCAAGCTCCCCAAGACGAGCAGTACTTC. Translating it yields CASSQAPQDEQYF.

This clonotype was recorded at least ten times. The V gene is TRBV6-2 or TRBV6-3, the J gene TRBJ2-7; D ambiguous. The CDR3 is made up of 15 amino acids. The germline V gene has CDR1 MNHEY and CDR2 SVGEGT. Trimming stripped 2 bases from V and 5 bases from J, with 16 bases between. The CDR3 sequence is CASSYAEAGGHEQYF. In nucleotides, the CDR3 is TGTGCCAGCAGTTACGCCGAGGCAGGCGGTCACGAGCAGTACTTC.

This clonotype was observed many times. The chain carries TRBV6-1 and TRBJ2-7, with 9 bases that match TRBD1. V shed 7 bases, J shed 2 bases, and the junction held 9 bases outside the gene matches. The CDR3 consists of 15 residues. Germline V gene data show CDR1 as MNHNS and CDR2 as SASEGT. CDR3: CASTEGQGQPYEQYF. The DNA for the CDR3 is TGTGCCAGCACCGAAGGACAGGGGCAACCCTACGAGCAGTACTTC.

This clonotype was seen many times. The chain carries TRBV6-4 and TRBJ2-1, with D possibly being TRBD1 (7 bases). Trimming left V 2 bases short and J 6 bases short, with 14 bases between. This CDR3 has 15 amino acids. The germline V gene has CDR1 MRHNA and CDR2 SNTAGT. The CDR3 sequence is CASSDNHQGGNEQFF. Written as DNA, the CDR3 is TGTGCCAGCAGTGACAATCATCAGGGGGGCAATGAGCAGTTCTTC.

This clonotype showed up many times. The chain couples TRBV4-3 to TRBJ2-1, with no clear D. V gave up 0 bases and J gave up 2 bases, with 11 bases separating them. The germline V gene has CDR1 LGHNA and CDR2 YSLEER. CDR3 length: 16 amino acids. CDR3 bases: TGCGCCAGCAGCCAAGATCTTGAGAGGACCTACAATGAGCAGTTCTTC. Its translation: CASSQDLERTYNEQFF.

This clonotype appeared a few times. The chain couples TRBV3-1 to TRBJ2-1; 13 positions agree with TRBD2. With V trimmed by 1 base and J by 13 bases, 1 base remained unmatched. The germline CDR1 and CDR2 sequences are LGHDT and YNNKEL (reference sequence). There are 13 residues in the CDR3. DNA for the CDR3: TGTGCCAGCAGCCAAGTGGGACTAGCGGGACAGTTCTTC. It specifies CASSQVGLAGQFF.

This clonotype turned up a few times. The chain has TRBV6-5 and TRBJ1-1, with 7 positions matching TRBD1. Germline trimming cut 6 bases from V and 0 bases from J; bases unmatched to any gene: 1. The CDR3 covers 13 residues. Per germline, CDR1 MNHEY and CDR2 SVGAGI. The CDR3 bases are TGTGCCAGCAGACAGGGGTTGAACACTGAAGCTTTCTTT. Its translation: CASRQGLNTEAFF.

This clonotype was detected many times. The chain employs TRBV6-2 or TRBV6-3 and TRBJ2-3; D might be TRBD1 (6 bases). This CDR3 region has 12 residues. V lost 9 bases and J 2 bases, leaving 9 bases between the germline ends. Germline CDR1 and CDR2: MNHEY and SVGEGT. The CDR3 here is CASYRDTDTQYF. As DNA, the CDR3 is TGTGCCAGTTACAGGGACACAGATACGCAGTATTTT.

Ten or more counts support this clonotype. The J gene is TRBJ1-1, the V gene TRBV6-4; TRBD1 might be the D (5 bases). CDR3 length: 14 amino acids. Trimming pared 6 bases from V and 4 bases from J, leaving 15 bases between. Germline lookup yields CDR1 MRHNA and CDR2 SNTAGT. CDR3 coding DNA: TGTGCCAGCAGCTCTGAGGGGCAGAGCACTGAAGCTTTCTTT. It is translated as CASSSEGQSTEAFF.

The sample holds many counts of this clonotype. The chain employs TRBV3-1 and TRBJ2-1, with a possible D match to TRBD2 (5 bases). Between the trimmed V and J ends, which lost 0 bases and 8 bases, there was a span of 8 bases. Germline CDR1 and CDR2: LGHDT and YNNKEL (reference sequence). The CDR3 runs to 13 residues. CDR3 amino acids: CASSQDMEDEQFF. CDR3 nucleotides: TGTGCCAGCAGCCAAGATATGGAGGATGAGCAGTTCTTC.

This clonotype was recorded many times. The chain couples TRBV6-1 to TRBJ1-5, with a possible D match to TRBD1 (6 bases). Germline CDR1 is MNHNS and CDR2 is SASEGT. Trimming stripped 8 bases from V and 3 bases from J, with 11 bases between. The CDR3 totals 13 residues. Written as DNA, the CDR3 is TGTGCCAGCCAGACAGGCGACAATCAGCCCCAGCATTTT. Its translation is CASQTGDNQPQHF.

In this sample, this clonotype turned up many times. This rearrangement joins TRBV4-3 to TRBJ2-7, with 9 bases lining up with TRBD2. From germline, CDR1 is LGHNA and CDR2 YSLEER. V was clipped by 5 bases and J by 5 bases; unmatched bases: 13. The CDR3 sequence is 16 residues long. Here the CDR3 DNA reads TGCGCCAGCAGCGTAGACTTAGCGGGAGACGCCGACGAGCAGTACTTC. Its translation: CASSVDLAGDADEQYF.

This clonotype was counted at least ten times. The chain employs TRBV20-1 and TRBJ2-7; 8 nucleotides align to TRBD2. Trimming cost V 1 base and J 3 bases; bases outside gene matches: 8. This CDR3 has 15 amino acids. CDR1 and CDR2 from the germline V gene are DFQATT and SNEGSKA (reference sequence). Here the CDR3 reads CSARVVERENYEQYF. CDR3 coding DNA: TGCAGTGCTAGAGTGGTTGAGCGGGAGAACTACGAGCAGTACTTC.

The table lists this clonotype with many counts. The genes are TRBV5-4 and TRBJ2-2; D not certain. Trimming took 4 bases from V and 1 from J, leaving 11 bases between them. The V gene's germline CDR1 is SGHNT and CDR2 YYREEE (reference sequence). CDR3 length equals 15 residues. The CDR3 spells CASSPGWGNTGELFF. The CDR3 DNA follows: TGTGCCAGCAGCCCTGGGTGGGGGAACACCGGGGAGCTGTTTTTT.

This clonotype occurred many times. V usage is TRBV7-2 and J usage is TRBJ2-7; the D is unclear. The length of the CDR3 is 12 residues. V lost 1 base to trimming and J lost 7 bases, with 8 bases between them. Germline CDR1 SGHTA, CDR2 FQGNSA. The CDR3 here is CASSLGSSEQYF. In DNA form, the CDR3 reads TGTGCCAGCAGCTTAGGGTCCTCGGAGCAGTACTTC.

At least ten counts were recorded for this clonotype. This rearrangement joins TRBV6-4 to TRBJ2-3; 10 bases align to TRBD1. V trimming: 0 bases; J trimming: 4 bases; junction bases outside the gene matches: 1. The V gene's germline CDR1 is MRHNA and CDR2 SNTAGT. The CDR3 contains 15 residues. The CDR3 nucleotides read TGTGCCAGCAGTGACTCCGGGACAGGGGCAGATACGCAGTATTTT. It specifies CASSDSGTGADTQYF.

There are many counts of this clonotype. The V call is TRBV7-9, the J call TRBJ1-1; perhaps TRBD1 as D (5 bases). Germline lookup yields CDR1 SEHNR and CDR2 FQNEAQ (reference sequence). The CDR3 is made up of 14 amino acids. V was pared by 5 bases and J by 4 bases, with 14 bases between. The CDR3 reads CASSGEQEGTEAFF. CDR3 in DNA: TGTGCCAGCAGCGGTGAACAGGAAGGCACTGAAGCTTTCTTT.

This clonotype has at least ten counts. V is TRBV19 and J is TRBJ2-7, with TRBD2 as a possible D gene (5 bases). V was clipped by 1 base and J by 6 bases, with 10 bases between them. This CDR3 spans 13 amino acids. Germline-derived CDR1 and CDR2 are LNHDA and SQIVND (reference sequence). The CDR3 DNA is TGTGCCAGTAGTATAGGTCTGGCGGGCGAGCAGTACTTC. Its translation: CASSIGLAGEQYF.

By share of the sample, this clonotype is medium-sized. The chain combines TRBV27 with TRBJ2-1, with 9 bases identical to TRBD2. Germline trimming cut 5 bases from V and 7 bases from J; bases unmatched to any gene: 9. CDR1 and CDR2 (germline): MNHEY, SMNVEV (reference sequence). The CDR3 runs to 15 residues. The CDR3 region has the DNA TGTGCCAGCAGTACCGAGACTAGCGGAAAGAATGAGCAGTTCTTC. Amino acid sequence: CASSTETSGKNEQFF.

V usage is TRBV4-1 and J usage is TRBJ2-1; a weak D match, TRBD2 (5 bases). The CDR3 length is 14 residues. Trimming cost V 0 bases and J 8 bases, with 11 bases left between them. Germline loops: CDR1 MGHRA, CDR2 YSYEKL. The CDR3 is CASSQDRGFDEQFF. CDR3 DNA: TGCGCCAGCAGCCAAGATCGAGGGTTTGATGAGCAGTTCTTC.

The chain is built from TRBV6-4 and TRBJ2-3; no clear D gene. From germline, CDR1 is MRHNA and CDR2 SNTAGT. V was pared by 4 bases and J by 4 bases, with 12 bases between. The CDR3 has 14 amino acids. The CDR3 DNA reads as TGTGCCAGCAGTGGGAGTCCTGGGGCAGATACGCAGTATTTT. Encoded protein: CASSGSPGADTQYF.

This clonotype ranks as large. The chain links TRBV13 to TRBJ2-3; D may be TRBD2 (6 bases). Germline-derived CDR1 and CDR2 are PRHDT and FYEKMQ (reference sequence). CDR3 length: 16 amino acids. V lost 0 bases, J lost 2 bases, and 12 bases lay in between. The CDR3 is CASSLGGGEATDTQYF. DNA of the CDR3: TGTGCCAGCAGCTTAGGCGGCGGGGAGGCCACAGATACGCAGTATTTT.

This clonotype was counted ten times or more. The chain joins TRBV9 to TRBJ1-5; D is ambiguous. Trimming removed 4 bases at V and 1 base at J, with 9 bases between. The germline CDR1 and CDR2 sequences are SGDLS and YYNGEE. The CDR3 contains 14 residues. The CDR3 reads CASSRGASNQPQHF. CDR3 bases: TGTGCCAGCAGCAGAGGAGCGAGCAATCAGCCCCAGCATTTT. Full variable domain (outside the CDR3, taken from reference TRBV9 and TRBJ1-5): DSGVTQTPKHLITATGQRVTLRCSPRSGDLSVYWYQQSLDQGLQFLIQYYNGEERAKGNILERFSAQQFPDLHSELNLSSLELGDSALYFCASSRGASNQPQHFGDGTRLSIL.

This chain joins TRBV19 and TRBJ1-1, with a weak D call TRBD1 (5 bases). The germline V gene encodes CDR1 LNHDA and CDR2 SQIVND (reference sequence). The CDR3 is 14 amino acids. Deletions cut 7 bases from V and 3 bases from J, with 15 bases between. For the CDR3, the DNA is TGTGCCAGTATGACAGACGTAGGAGACACTGAAGCTTTCTTT. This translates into CASMTDVGDTEAFF.

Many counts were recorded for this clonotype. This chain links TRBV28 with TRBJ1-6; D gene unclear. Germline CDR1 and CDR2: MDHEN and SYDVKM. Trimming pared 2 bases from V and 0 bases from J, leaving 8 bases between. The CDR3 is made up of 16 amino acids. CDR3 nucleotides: TGTGCCAGCAGTTTACCCGAGAGCTCCTATAATTCACCCCTCCACTTT. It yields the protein CASSLPESSYNSPLHF. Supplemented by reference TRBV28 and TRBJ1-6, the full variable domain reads DVKVTQSSRYLVKRTGEKVFLECVQDMDHENMFWYRQDPGLGLRLIYFSYDVKMKEKGDIPEGYSVSREKKERFSLILESASTNQTSMYLCASSLPESSYNSPLHFGNGTRLTVT.